The sequence of this T cell receptor beta chain was determined in a study of Graves' ophthalmopathy and Graves' hyperthyroidism. Whole-study findings and limits: Classification of ophthalmopathy versus stable hyperthyroidism by a 13-signature model yielded about 88% sensitivity and approximately 79% specificity.

Where ophthalmopathy was present, donors had moderate-to-severe activity, CAS ≥3, NOSPECS ≥4 and duration under 3 months. Among the exclusions were patients with other autoimmune diseases, uncontrolled infections, pregnancy or lactation. The PBMCs had their origin in more than 9.5 ml of fresh peripheral blood. This clonotype was recorded many times. Its antigen remains unidentified. The germline V gene has CDR1 MNHEY and CDR2 SVGAGI. The J segment lost 9 bases and the V segment lost 6 bases, leaving 11 bases of the junction unmatched. The CDR3 is 14 amino acids. For repertoire sequencing, the TCR beta CDR3 regions were amplified from RNA transcripts. Investigators did first-round RT-PCR with HTBI primers, then second-round multiplex PCR. TCRdb redid the calling of the multiplex PCR reads with MiXCR, one entry per CDR3 protein. The sample lists under 350,000 distinct CDR3 sequences, under 20% seen once, with around 12% in the top ten.

The chain carries TRBV6-5 and TRBJ1-1; 9 positions match TRBD1. The sample was peripheral blood. The sequence derives from an adult man with Graves' ophthalmopathy. The CDR3 region is CASRNSGQGQKAFF. The CDR3 DNA is TGTGCCAGCAGAAACTCGGGACAGGGACAAAAAGCTTTCTTT.